This is a list of T cell receptor beta chains from one sample in a study of cytomegalovirus exposure and HLA in healthy donors. Some clones are missing from TCRdb's copy, which holds only in-frame ones; the method was immunoSEQ multiplex PCR. The sample comprises about 130,000 clones, 74% of which are singletons, and about 4% rests with the top ten. Sequences were obtained from PBMCs. The source is a woman aged 50 to 60 in good health and CMV-seropositive. The CDR3 runs from the conserved cysteine through the conserved F or W.

>TRBV18
CASSRQHGRGNEKLFF
>TRBV5-4
CASSRGQGAAGANVLTF
>TRBV19
CASSLQGVGEQYF
>TRBV7-9
CASSPTGGRNTEAFF
>TRBV7-9
CASSFPSGGGADLRETQYF
>TRBV18
CASSSQGQGYGYTF
>TRBV7-9
CASSLYNEVPNEKLFF
>TRBV7-9
CSSSFPGQTYEQYF
>TRBV5-6
CASSRGQIRTDTQYF
>TRBV29-1
CSGMRQGGNTIYF
>TRBV11-2
CASSSGGANQPQHF
>TRBV19
CASSRSAGFDGNTIYF
>TRBV5-1
CASSQGTGFHNEQFF
>TRBV9
CASSPHPGLAGEETQYF
>TRBV5-4
CASSFPTSGGAFGADTQYF
>TRBV27
CASIDTGRTGSEQYF
>TRBV27
CASSLGGTPNQPQHF
>TRBV19
CASSTPTSGQETQYF
>TRBV5-8
CASSSDIRENTQYF
>TRBV7-2
CASSSHRGTGVPQHF
>TRBV4-2
CASSQAGTGGTRITGELFF
>TRBV16
CASSQSGRAGNTIYF
>TRBV7-9
CASRPPGHGTGELFF
>TRBV13
CASSPRGLYEQYF
>TRBV14
CASSQFQGAYEQYF
>TRBV5-4
CASSLYRGYEQYF
>TRBV28
CASSGQGMWTDTQYF